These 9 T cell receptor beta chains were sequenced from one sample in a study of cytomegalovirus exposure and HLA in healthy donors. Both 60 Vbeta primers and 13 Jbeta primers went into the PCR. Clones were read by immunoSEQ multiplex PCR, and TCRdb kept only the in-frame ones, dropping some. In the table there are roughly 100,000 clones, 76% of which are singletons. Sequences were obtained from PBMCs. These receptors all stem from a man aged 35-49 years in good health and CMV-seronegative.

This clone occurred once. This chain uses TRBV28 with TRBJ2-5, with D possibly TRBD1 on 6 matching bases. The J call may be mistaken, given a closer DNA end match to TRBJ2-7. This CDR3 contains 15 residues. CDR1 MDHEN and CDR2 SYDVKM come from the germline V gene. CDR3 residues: CASSRLGDNNYEQYF. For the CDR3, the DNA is TGTGCCAGCAGCCGCTTGGGGGACAACAACTACGAGCAGTACTTC.

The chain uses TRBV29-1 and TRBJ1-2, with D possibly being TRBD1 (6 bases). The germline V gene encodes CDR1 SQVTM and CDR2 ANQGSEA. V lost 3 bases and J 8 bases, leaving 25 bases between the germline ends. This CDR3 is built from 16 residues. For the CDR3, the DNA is TGCAGCGTTGAGCACCCTCCCCTAACAGGGAAGGAGGGCTACACCTTC. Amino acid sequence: CSVEHPPLTGKEGYTF. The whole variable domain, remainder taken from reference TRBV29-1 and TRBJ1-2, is SAVISQKPSRDICQRGTSLTIQCQVDSQVTMMFWYRQQPGQSLTLIATANQGSEATYESGFVIDKFPISRPNLTFSTLTVSNMSPEDSSIYLCSVEHPPLTGKEGYTFGSGTRLTVV.

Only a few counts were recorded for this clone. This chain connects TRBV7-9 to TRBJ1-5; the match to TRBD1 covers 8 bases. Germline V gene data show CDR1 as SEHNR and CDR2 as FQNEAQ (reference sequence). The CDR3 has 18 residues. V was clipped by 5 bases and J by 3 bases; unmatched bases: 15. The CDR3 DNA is TGTGCCAGCAGCCCCCTGGCAGGGGGCCGTTGGGACAATCAGCCCCAGCATTTT. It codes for CASSPLAGGRWDNQPQHF.

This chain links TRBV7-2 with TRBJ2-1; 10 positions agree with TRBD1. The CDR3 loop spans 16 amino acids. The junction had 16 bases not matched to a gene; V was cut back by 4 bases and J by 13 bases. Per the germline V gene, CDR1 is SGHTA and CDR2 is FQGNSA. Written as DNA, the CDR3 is TGTGCCAGCAGCTCCATCCGGGACAGGGGACCTATGGCCCAGTTCTTC. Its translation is CASSSIRDRGPMAQFF.

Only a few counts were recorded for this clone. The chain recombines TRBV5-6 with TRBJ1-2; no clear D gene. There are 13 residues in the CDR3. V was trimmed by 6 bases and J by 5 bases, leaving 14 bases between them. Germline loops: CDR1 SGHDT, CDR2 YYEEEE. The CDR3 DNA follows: TGTGCCAGCACCGAGTGGAGCGGGTATGGCTACACCTTC. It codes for CASTEWSGYGYTF.

The CDR3 region is CASRAGDSYEQYF. CDR3 sequence (DNA): TGTGCCAGCCGAGCGGGAGATTCCTACGAGCAGTACTTC. This chain connects TRBV2 to TRBJ2-7, with 8 bases identical to TRBD2. The CDR3 is 13 residues long. The V gene's germline CDR1 is SNHLY and CDR2 FYNNEI. V gave up 8 bases and J gave up 1 base; unmatched junction bases: 4.

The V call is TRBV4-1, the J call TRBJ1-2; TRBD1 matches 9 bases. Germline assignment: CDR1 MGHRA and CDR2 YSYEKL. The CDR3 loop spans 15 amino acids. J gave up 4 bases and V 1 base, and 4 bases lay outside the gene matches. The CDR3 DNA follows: TGCGCCAGCAGCCAAGGGGACAGGGCGTTCTATGGCTACACCTTC. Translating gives CASSQGDRAFYGYTF.

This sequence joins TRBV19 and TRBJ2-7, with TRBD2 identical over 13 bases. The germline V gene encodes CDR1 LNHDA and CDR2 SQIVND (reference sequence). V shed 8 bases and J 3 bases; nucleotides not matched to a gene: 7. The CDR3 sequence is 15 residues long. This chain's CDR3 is CASEPGTSGNYEQYF. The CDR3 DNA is TGTGCCAGTGAACCCGGGACTAGCGGGAACTACGAGCAGTACTTC.

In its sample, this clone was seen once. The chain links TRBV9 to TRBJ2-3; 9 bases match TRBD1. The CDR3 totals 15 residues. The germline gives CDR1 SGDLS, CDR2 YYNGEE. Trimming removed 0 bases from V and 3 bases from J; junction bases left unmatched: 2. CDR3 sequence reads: CASSVGTGVTDTQYF. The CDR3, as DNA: TGTGCCAGCAGCGTAGGGACAGGGGTTACAGATACGCAGTATTTT. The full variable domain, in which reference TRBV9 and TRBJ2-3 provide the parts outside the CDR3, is DSGVTQTPKHLITATGQRVTLRCSPRSGDLSVYWYQQSLDQGLQFLIQYYNGEERAKGNILERFSAQQFPDLHSELNLSSLELGDSALYFCASSVGTGVTDTQYFGPGTRLTVL.